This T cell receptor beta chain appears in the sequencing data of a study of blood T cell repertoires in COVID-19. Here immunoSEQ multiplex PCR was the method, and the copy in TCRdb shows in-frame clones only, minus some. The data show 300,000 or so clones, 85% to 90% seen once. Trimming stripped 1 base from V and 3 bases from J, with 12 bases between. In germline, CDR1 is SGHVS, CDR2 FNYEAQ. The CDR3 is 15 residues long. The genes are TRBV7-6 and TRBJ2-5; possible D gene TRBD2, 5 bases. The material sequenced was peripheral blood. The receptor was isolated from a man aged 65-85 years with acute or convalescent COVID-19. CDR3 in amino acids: CASSLVGGSEETQYF. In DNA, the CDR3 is TGTGCCAGCAGCTTAGTAGGCGGGTCCGAAGAGACCCAGTACTTC. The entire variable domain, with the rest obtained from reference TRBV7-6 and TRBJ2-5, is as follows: GAGVSQSPRYKVTKRGQDVALRCDPISGHVSLYWYRQALGQGPEFLTYFNYEAQQDKSGLPNDRFSAERPEGSISTLTIQRTEQRDSAMYRCASSLVGGSEETQYFGPGTRLLVL.